The clone carrying this T cell receptor (beta chain) has only one observation. Distinct nucleotide sequences in the sample also encode this CDR3. V was shortened by 3 bases and J by 2 bases, with 7 bases between the two germline ends. CDR3 length: 13 residues. Germline-derived CDR1 and CDR2 are KGHSH and LQKENI. This record comes from a study of cytomegalovirus exposure and HLA in healthy donors. The PCR ran on 60 Vbeta and 13 Jbeta primers. Clones were read by immunoSEQ multiplex PCR, and TCRdb kept only the in-frame ones, dropping some. The sample lists roughly 190,000 clones, 81% occurring once. The origin of this receptor is a man in his fifties in good health and CMV-seronegative. V usage is TRBV18 and J usage is TRBJ1-2; D remains unclear. What was sequenced was PBMCs. The CDR3, as DNA: TGTGCCAGCTCACCGGAGCAGAACTATGGCTACACCTTC. Translation gives CASSPEQNYGYTF.